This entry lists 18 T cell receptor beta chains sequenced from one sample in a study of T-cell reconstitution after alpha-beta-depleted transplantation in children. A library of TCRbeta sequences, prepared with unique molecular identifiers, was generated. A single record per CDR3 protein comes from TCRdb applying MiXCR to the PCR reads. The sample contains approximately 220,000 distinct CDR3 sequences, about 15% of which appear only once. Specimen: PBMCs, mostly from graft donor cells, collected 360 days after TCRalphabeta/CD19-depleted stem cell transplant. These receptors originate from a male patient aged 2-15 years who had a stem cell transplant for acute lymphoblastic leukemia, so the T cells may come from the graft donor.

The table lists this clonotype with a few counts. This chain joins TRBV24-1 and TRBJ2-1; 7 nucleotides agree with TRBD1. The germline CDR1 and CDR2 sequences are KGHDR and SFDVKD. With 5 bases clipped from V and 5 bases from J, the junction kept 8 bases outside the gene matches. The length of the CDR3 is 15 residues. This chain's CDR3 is CATSALGQIDNEQFF. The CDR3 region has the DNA TGTGCCACCAGTGCCTTGGGACAGATCGACAATGAGCAGTTCTTC.

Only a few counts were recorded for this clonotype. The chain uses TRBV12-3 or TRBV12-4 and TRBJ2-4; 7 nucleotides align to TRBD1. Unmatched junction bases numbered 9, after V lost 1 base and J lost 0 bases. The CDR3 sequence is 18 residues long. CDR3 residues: CASSLVPGGVLAKNIQYF. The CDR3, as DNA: TGTGCCAGCAGTTTAGTCCCAGGGGGAGTGTTAGCCAAAAACATTCAGTACTTC.

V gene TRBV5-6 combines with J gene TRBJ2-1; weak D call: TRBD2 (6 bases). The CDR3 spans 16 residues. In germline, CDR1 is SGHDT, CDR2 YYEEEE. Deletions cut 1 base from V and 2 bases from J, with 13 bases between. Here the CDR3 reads CASSLPGEFPYNEQFF. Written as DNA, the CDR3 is TGTGCCAGCAGCTTGCCGGGGGAATTCCCCTACAATGAGCAGTTCTTC.

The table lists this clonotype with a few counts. The CDR3, as DNA: TGTGCCAGCAGCTTGGATGGGGTCTTTTACAATGAGCAGTTCTTC. It encodes CASSLDGVFYNEQFF. The chain is built from TRBV5-5 and TRBJ2-1; no reliable D call. The ends were cut back, 0 bases at V and 4 bases at J, with 11 bases in the middle. Germline V gene data show CDR1 as SGHKS and CDR2 as YYEKEE (reference sequence). This CDR3 comprises 15 residues.

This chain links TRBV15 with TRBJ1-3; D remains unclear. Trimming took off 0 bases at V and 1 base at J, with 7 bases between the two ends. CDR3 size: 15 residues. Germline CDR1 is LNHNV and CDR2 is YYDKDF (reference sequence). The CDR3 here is CATSRDIGSGNTIYF. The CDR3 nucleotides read TGTGCCACCAGCAGAGATATCGGATCTGGAAACACCATATATTTT.

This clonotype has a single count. The DNA for the CDR3 is TGCAGCGGACCTCTCCCTAACACTGAAGCTTTCTTT. Translated, it gives CSGPLPNTEAFF. The J gene is TRBJ1-1, the V gene TRBV20-1; D uncertain. In germline, CDR1 is DFQATT, CDR2 SNEGSKA (reference sequence). The CDR3 totals 12 residues.

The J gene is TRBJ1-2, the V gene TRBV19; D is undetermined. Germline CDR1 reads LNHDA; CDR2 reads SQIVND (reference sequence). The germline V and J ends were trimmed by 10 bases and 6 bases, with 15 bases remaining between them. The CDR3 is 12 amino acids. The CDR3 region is CATQRGFHGYTF. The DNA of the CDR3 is TGTGCCACCCAAAGAGGGTTTCATGGCTACACCTTC.

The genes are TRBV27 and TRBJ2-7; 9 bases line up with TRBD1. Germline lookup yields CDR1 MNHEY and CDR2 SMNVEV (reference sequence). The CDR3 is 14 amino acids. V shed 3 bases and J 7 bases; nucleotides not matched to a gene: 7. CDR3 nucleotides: TGTGCCAGCAGTTTCTCCGGGACAGGGACGGAGCAGTACTTC. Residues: CASSFSGTGTEQYF.

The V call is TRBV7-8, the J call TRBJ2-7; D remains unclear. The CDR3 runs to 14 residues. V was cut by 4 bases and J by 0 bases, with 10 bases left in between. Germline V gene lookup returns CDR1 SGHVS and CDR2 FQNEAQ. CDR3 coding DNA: TGTGCCAGCAGCTCCAGCCTCGTCTCCTACGAGCAGTACTTC. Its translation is CASSSSLVSYEQYF.

CDR3 sequence reads: CAISESLGDRGRTEAFF. DNA of the CDR3: TGTGCCATCAGTGAGAGTTTGGGGGACAGGGGACGGACTGAAGCTTTCTTT. The chain recombines TRBV10-3 with TRBJ1-1; 10 bases are a match to TRBD1. The CDR3 runs 17 residues. Germline V gene sequence: CDR1 ENHRY, CDR2 SYGVKD. Trimming at V came to 2 bases and at J to 5 bases, leaving 11 bases not matched to a gene.

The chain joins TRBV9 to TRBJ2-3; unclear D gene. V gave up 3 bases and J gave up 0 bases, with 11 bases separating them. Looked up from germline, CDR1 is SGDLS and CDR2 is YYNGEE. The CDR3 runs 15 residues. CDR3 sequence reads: CASSGGGASTDTQYF. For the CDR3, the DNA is TGTGCCAGCAGCGGAGGCGGTGCTAGCACAGATACGCAGTATTTT.

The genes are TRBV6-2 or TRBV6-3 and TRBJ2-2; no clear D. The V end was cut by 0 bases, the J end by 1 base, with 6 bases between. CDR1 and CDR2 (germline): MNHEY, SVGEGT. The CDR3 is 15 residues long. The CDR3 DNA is TGTGCCAGCAGTTACTCACCAGGGAACACCGGGGAGCTGTTTTTT. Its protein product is CASSYSPGNTGELFF.

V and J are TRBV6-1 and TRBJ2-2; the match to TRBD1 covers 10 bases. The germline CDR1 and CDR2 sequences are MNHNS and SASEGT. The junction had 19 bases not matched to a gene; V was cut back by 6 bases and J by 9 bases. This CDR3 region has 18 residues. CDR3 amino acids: CASRPDWTGGRNMRELFF. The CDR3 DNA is TGTGCCAGCAGGCCCGACTGGACAGGGGGTAGGAATATGAGGGAGCTGTTTTTT.

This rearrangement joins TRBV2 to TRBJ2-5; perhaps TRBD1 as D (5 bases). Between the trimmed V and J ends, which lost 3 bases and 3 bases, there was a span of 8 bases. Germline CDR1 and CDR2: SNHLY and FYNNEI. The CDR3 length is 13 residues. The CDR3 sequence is CASSDDRKETQYF. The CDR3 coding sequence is TGTGCCAGCAGTGACGACAGAAAAGAGACCCAGTACTTC.

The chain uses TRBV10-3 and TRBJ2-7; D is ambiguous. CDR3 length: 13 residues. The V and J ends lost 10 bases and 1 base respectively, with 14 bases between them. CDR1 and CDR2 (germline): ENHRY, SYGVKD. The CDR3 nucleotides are TGTGCCACCCGGCCCGCGGAGTCCTACGAGCAGTACTTC. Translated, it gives CATRPAESYEQYF.

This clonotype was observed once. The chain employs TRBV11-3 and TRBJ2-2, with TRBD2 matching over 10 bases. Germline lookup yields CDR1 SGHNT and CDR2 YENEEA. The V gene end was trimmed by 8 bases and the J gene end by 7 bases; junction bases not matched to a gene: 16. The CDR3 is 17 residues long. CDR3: CASGRKVPSGRIGELFF. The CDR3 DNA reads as TGTGCCAGCGGGAGAAAGGTTCCTAGCGGGAGAATCGGGGAGCTGTTTTTT.

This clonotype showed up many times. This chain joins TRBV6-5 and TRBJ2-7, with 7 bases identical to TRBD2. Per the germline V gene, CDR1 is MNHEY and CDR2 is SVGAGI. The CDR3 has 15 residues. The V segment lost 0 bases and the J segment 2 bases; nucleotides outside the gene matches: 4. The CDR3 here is CASSYSHSGAYEQYF. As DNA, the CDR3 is TGTGCCAGCAGTTACTCGCACAGCGGGGCCTACGAGCAGTACTTC.

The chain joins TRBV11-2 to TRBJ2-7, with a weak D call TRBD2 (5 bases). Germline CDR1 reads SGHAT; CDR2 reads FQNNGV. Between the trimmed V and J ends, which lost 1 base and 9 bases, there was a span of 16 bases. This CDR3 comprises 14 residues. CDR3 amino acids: CASSLVGGFSVQYF. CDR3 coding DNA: TGTGCCAGCAGCTTAGTCGGCGGGTTTTCGGTGCAGTACTTC.